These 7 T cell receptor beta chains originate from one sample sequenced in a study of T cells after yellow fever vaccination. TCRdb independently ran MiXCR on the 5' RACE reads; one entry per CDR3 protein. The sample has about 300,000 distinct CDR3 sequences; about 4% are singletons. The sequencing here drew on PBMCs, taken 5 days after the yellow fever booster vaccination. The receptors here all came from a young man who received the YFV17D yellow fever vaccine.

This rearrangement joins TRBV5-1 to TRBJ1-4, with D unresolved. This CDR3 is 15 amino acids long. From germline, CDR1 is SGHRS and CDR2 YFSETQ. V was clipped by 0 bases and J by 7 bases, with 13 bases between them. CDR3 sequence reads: CASSLDRGWGEKLFF. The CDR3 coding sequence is TGCGCCAGCAGCTTGGATCGGGGTTGGGGTGAAAAACTGTTTTTT.

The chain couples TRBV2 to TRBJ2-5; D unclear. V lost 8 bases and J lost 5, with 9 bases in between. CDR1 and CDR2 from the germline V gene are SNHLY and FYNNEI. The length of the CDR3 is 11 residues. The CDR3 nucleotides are TGTGCCAGCGGACGTATGGAGACCCAGTACTTC. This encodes CASGRMETQYF.

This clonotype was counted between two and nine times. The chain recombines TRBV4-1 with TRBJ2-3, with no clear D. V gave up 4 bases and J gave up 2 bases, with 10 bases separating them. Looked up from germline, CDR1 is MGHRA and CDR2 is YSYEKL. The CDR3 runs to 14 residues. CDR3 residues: CASSRVEITDTQYF. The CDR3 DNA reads TGCGCCAGCAGCCGAGTCGAGATCACAGATACGCAGTATTTT.

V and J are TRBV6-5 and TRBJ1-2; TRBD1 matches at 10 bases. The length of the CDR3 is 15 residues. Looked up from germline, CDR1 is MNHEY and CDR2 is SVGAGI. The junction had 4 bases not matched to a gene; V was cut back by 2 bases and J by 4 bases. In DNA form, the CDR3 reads TGTGCCAGCAGTTACAGGGGACAGGGGACCTATGGCTACACCTTC. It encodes CASSYRGQGTYGYTF.

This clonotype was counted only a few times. The CDR3 DNA reads as TGTGCCAGCAGCCCCGGGACGGCCCCCTACGAGCAGTACGTC. Amino acid sequence: CASSPGTAPYEQYV. The chain is built from TRBV6-5 and TRBJ2-7, with D possibly called TRBD1 or TRBD2 (5 bases each). CDR1 and CDR2 from the germline V gene are MNHEY and SVGAGI. Trimming pared 6 bases from V and 2 bases from J, leaving 14 bases between. CDR3 size: 14 residues.

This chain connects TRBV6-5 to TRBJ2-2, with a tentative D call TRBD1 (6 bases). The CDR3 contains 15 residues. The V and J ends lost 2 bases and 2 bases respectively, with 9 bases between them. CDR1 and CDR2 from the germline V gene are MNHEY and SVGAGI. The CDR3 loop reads CASSYDRRNTGELFF. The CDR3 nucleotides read TGTGCCAGCAGTTACGACAGGAGAAACACCGGGGAGCTGTTTTTT.

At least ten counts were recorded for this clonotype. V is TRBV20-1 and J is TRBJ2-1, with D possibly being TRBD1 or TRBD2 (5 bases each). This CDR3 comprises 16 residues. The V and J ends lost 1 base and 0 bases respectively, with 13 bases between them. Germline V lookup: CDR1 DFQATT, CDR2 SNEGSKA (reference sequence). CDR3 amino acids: CSARVSGASSYNEQFF. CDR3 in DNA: TGCAGTGCTAGAGTCTCCGGGGCCAGCTCCTACAATGAGCAGTTCTTC.